This T cell receptor (beta chain) was sequenced in a study of human T cells and chemical hapten exposure (dated by TCRdb to about 2021). About the full investigation: The libraries were sequenced as a pool, and the TCR yield per sample differed mostly because of small variations in library volumes within the pool. Each blood RNA sample was used to sequence both TCR alpha and TCR beta chains. In alopecia patients, the study followed how the peripheral blood TCR repertoire changed in vivo over primary and secondary sensitization to diphenylcyclopropenone (DPC), a hapten.

Here is what the overall study found, with its caveats: The number of TCRs above 1 in 1000 frequency did not change with DPC sensitization; there was no evidence of global repertoire structure alterations. Repeated subsampling changed both the strength of the expansion versus patch-test correlation and the threshold at which the correlation became significant.

CDR1 and CDR2, per the germline V gene, are KGHSH and LQKENI. V loses 3 bases of germline sequence and J loses 8 bases, and the interval between the two ends is 11 bases. Measured from the cysteine to the phenylalanine, the CDR3 is 14 residues long. The DNA shown is the 42-base CDR3, in frame from base 1. What this sample's time point label stands for: healthy volunteer bleed at 2 weeks. Total RNA was extracted from unfractionated whole blood that had been collected in Tempus Blood RNA tubes. As TCR sequencing controls, a handful of healthy volunteers were used, with blood taken at day 0, 2 weeks and 6 weeks. Library preparation employed RACE. Sequencing instrument: NextSeq 500. During library preparation, unique molecular identifiers were attached to individual cDNA molecules so that TCRs could be counted in a quantitative, reproducible way. The authors processed their data as follows. The median number of TCRs per sample was 95,638, ranging from about 23,224 to 750,000. The Decombinator software suite was used to annotate V, J and CDR3 in the TCR reads. To make PS versus PT1 abundance plots, every sample was subsampled to the same number of TCRs (28,000). TCRs were defined as expanded if absent before sensitization and observed at least eight times at the 2-week time point. Clones were called with MiXCR by TCRdb after fastp trimmed the public reads at Q25, and only in-frame beta chains were retained. Each entry merges the rows of one CDR3 protein and shows their most common DNA and genes. V and J calls and clone size were set by TCRdb, not the authors. The sample has 100,000 to 150,000 distinct CDR3 sequences on record, roughly 9% of them singletons. The ten largest account for under 2% of the sample.

This clonotype was detected only a few times. The specificity of this receptor is unknown. No much larger clone exists at a distance of one base, and base qualities are not known. The sequenced sample consisted of whole blood. This receptor was taken from a male donor in good health. Some clones in this sample may be carry-over from other donors' samples. The chain was built from TRBV18 and TRBJ1-6; the D segment cannot be called with confidence. The DNA sequence is given as TGTGCCAGCTCACCGGACGGGGTCCATTCACCCCTCCACTTT. It translates as CASSPDGVHSPLHF.